This TCR beta chain derives from a study of radiotherapy plus CTLA-4 blockade in lung cancer. The data were produced by immunoSEQ multiplex PCR, yet TCRdb's version contains in-frame clones alone and is incomplete. The repertoire includes roughly 100,000 clones, approximately 82% of them detected once, and roughly 23% sits in the top ten. Chemo-refractory metastatic non-small-cell lung cancer patients underwent focal radiation alongside CTLA-4 blockade with ipilimumab. Per germline, CDR1 MNHNS and CDR2 SASEGT. This CDR3 region has 13 residues. The germline V and J ends were trimmed by 0 bases and 6 bases, with 6 bases remaining between them.

The sample in question was peripheral blood, obtained from a patient treated with radiotherapy plus ipilimumab. The rearrangement links TRBV6-1 to TRBJ1-5; D gene uncertain. This sequence was found in a human donor with non-small cell lung cancer that progressed on radiotherapy plus ipilimumab. CDR3 DNA: TGTGCCAGCAGTGAAGCGTTTCTTCAGCCCCAGCATTTT. Its translation is CASSEAFLQPQHF.